This entry describes one TCR beta chain. The target antigen is unknown. The entry originates in a study of cytomegalovirus exposure and HLA in healthy donors. Study results and caveats: One cluster of highly shared sequence variants probably arose as a sequencing artifact.

CDR1 is MNHEY and CDR2 is SMNVEV in the germline V gene (reference sequence). The CDR3 is 15 residues long. The V gene end was trimmed by 5 bases and the J gene end by 7 bases; junction bases not matched to a gene: 4. This PCR relied on a set of 60 Vbeta primers and 13 Jbeta primers. Repertoires were generated with immunoSEQ multiplex PCR, while TCRdb's copy carries only in-frame clones and drops some. Seen here are some 180,000 clones, 82% observed once, and the top ten hold less than 2%. This chain connects TRBV27 to TRBJ2-1; TRBD2 agrees at 14 bases. Sequenced material: PBMCs. This receptor was identified in a man aged 40-50 years in good health and CMV-seronegative. CDR3 in DNA: TGTGCCAGCAGTACGGGGACTAGCGGGAGTAATGAGCAGTTCTTC. It translates to CASSTGTSGSNEQFF.